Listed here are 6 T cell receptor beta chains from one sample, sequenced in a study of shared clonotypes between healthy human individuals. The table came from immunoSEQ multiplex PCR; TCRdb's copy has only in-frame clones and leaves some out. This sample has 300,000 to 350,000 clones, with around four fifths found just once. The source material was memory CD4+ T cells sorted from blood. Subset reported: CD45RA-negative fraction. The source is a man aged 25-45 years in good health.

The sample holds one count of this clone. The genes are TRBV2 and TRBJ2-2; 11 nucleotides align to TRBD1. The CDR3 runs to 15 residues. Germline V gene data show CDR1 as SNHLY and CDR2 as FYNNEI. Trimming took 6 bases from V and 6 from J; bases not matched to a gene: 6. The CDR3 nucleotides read TGTGCCAGCAGAAGGCCGGGACAGGGGGCCGGGGAGCTGTTTTTT. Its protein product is CASRRPGQGAGELFF.

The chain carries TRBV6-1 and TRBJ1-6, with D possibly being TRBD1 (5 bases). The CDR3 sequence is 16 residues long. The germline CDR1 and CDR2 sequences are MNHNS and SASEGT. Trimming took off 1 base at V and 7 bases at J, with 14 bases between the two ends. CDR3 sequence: CASSEVWAGPNSPLHF. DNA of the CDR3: TGTGCCAGCAGTGAAGTTTGGGCAGGGCCCAATTCACCCCTCCACTTT.

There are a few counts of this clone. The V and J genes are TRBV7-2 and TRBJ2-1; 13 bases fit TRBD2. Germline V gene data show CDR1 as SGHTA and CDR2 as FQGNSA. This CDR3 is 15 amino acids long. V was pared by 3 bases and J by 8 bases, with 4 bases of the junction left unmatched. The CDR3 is CASSLTSGRFDEQFF. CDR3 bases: TGTGCCAGCAGCTTGACTAGCGGGAGGTTCGATGAGCAGTTCTTC. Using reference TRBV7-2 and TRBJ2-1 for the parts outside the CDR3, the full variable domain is GAGVSQSPSNKVTEKGKDVELRCDPISGHTALYWYRQSLGQGLEFLIYFQGNSAPDKSGLPSDRFSAERTGGSVSTLTIQRTQQEDSAVYLCASSLTSGRFDEQFFGPGTRLTVL.

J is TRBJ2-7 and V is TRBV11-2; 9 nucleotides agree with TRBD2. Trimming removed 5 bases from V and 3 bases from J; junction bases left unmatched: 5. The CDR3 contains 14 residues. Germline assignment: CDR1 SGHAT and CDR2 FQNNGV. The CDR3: CASSRTSEFYEQYF. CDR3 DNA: TGTGCCAGCAGCCGGACTAGCGAGTTCTACGAGCAGTACTTC.

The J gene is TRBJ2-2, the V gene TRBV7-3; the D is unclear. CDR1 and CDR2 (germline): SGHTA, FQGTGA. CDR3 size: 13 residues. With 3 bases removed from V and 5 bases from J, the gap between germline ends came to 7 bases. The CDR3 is CASSFGNTGELFF. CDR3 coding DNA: TGTGCCAGCAGCTTTGGGAATACCGGGGAGCTGTTTTTT. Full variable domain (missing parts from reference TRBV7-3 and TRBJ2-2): GAGVSQTPSNKVTEKGKYVELRCDPISGHTALYWYRQSLGQGPEFLIYFQGTGAADDSGLPNDRFFAVRPEGSVSTLKIQRTERGDSAVYLCASSFGNTGELFFGEGSRLTVL.

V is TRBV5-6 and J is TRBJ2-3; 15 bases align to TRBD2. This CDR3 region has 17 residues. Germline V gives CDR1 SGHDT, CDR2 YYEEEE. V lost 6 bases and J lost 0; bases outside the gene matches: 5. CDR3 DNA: TGTGCCAGCAAAGGGACTAGCGGGAGGCCCAGCACAGATACGCAGTATTTT. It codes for CASKGTSGRPSTDTQYF.